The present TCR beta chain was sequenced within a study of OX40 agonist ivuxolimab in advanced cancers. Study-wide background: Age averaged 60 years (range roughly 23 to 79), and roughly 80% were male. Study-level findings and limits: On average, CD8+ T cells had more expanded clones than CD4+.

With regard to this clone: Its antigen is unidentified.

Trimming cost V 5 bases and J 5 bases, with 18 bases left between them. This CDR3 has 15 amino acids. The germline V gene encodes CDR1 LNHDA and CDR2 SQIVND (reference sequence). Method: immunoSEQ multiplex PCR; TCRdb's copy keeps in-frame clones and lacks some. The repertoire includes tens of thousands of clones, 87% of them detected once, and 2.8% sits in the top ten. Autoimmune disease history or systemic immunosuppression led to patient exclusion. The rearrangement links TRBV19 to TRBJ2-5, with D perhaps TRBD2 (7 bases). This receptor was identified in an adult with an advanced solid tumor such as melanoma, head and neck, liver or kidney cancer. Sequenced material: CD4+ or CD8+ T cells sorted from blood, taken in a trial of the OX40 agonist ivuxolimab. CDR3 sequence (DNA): TGTGCCAGTAGTGCCCAGATGGGGAGGGGGGAGACCCAGTACTTC. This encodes CASSAQMGRGETQYF.